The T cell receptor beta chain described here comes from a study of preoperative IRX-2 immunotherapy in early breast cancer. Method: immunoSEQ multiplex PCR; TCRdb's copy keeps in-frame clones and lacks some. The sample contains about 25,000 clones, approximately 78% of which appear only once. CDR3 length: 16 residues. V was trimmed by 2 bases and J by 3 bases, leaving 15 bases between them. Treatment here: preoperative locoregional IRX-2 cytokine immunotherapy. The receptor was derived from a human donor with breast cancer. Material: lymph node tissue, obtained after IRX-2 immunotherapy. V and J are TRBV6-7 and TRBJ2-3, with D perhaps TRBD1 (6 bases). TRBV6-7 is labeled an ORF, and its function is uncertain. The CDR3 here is CASSYGSGTNTDTQYF. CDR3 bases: TGTGCCAGCAGTTACGGCTCCGGGACAAATACAGATACGCAGTATTTT.